Described below is a single T cell receptor (beta chain) sequence and its context. Its antigen is still unknown. Sequencing was limited to surgery cases with top T cell transcript signatures in brain tissue. Pre-surgery treatment included at least one anti-epileptic drug. The entry originates in a study of brain T cells in children with intractable seizures. Study conclusions and caveats: Absence of clones before surgery may stem from lower sequencing depth.

Method: immunoSEQ multiplex PCR; TCRdb's copy keeps in-frame clones and lacks some. The sample has approximately 41,000 clones; about 93% are singletons. CDR1 and CDR2 from the germline V gene are SNHLY and FYNNEI. V lost 6 bases and J 0 bases, leaving 13 bases between the germline ends. The CDR3 consists of 15 residues. Sequenced material: peripheral blood, taken at surgery. The rearrangement joins TRBV2 to TRBJ2-3; weak D call: TRBD1 (6 bases). This receptor was identified in a girl aged 2 to 9 with tuberous sclerosis and intractable seizures. The CDR3 DNA reads TGTGCCAGCAGCCCCCACAGGGATAGCACAGATACGCAGTATTTT. The encoded protein is CASSPHRDSTDTQYF.